This T cell receptor (beta chain) was captured by sequencing in a study of technical replicates of blood from a handful of donors. Generated by immunoSEQ multiplex PCR, the TCRdb table keeps only in-frame clones and is missing some. The sample gives 55,000 to 65,000 clones, 80% to 95% of which show up once; 4.2% is in the top ten. The CDR3 loop spans 15 amino acids. The germline gives CDR1 MNHEY, CDR2 SVGAGI. V lost 4 bases to trimming and J lost 1 base; unmatched junction nucleotides: 1. Sequencing was carried out using PBMCs. The TCR comes from a human donor in good health. Some clones in this sample may be carry-over from other donors' samples. The chain uses TRBV6-5 and TRBJ2-3; 11 nucleotides line up with TRBD2. In nucleotides, the CDR3 is TGTGCCAGCAGTTTTAGCGGGGGGGGCACAGATACGCAGTATTTT. It yields the protein CASSFSGGGTDTQYF.